These 17 T cell receptor beta chains were sequenced from one sample in a study of CD8+CD57+ T cells in acquired aplastic anemia (dated by TCRdb to the late 2010s). Data came from an Illumina HiSeq 2000. Genomic DNA was used as template for profiling of TCR beta VDJ combinations and CDR3 sequences. Through fastp at Q25 and MiXCR, TCRdb rebuilt clones from the public reads, retaining in-frame beta chains. Each CDR3 protein appears once, grouped with its most common genes and DNA. This sample has approximately 98,000 distinct CDR3 sequences in its table, and around 49% of those were observed once. Around a third of the sample is taken by the ten largest. Sequenced material: sorted CD4+, CD8+, or CD8+CD57+ T cells (not recorded which) from PBMCs. The receptors were sampled from a human donor in good health, serving as a control.

A few counts support this clonotype. The chain employs TRBV24-1 and TRBJ1-2; D uncertain. The CDR3 consists of 15 residues. V lost 0 bases, J lost 9 bases, and 16 bases lay in between. Germline V gene lookup returns CDR1 KGHDR and CDR2 SFDVKD. The CDR3 spells CATSDLSGGRESYTF. The CDR3 DNA reads TGTGCCACCAGTGATTTGAGCGGTGGAAGGGAGAGCTACACCTTC.

This clonotype showed up just a few times. The chain carries TRBV9 and TRBJ1-2; D gene unclear. Germline CDR1 reads SGDLS; CDR2 reads YYNGEE. The CDR3 spans 11 residues. V lost 2 bases and J lost 1, with 0 bases in between. CDR3 coding DNA: TGTGCCAGCAGCGTTAACTATGGCTACACCTTC. Protein sequence: CASSVNYGYTF. Looking up the rest from reference TRBV9 and TRBJ1-2 gives the full variable domain: DSGVTQTPKHLITATGQRVTLRCSPRSGDLSVYWYQQSLDQGLQFLIQYYNGEERAKGNILERFSAQQFPDLHSELNLSSLELGDSALYFCASSVNYGYTFGSGTRLTVV.

The genes are TRBV2 and TRBJ2-7; 8 positions match TRBD1. This CDR3 comprises 14 residues. The ends lost 6 bases at V and 3 bases at J; junction bases unmatched: 7. Per germline, CDR1 SNHLY and CDR2 FYNNEI. CDR3 residues: CASRDPGQDYEQYF. In DNA form, the CDR3 reads TGTGCCAGCAGAGATCCGGGACAGGACTACGAGCAGTACTTC.

The chain links TRBV4-1 to TRBJ1-5; no reliable D call. Germline-derived CDR1 and CDR2 are MGHRA and YSYEKL. Deletions cut 0 bases from V and 7 bases from J, with 7 bases between. The length of the CDR3 is 13 residues. The CDR3 sequence is CASSQDPRQPQHF. In DNA, the CDR3 is TGCGCCAGCAGCCAAGATCCACGCCAGCCCCAGCATTTT.

In its sample, this clonotype was seen many times. This chain uses TRBV4-3 with TRBJ2-3; 9 bases fit TRBD2. V lost 0 bases and J lost 0; bases outside the gene matches: 4. Germline V gene data show CDR1 as LGHNA and CDR2 as YSLEER. The CDR3 contains 17 residues. In DNA, the CDR3 is TGCGCCAGCAGCCAAGAATTAGCGGGGGCTAGCACAGATACGCAGTATTTT. It is translated as CASSQELAGASTDTQYF.

V usage is TRBV29-1 and J usage is TRBJ1-1; 9 positions match TRBD1. The J segment lost 4 bases and the V segment lost 0 bases, leaving 3 bases of the junction unmatched. Germline CDR1 and CDR2: SQVTM and ANQGSEA. This CDR3 contains 14 residues. This CDR3 is CSVEDKTGGTEAFF. CDR3 in DNA: TGCAGCGTTGAAGATAAGACAGGGGGCACTGAAGCTTTCTTT.

This chain links TRBV12-3 or TRBV12-4 with TRBJ2-7; TRBD2 matches 8 bases. This CDR3 contains 14 residues. V was clipped by 5 bases and J by 0 bases; unmatched bases: 3. The CDR3 DNA reads TGTGCCAGCAGTCTTAGCGGGACCTCCTACGAGCAGTACTTC. Protein: CASSLSGTSYEQYF.

A word on this clonotype: A read error may account for a junction end that differs from germline. V usage is TRBV29-1 and J usage is TRBJ1-1, with D possibly being TRBD1 (5 bases). The CDR3 runs 13 residues. Germline CDR1 is SQVTM and CDR2 is ANQGSEA. The CDR3 loop is CSVEDQGRGEAFF. CDR3 DNA sequence: TGCAGCGTCGAAGATCAGGGCCGGGGTGAAGCTTTCTTT. Together with reference TRBV29-1 and TRBJ1-1, the CDR3 gives the full variable domain: SAVISQKPSRDICQRGTSLTIQCQVDSQVTMMFWYRQQPGQSLTLIATANQGSEATYESGFVIDKFPISRPNLTFSTLTVSNMSPEDSSIYLCSVEDQGRGEAFFGQGTRLTVV.

This chain connects TRBV29-1 to TRBJ2-7; D could derive from TRBD1 or TRBD2 (6 bases each). The CDR3 is made up of 14 amino acids. V was trimmed by 6 bases and J by 5 bases, leaving 20 bases between them. Germline V CDR1 and CDR2: SQVTM, ANQGSEA. CDR3 in DNA: TGCAGCGTGGAGACTTTCCGGGGGCTACACGAGCAGTACTTC. It yields the protein CSVETFRGLHEQYF.

The V and J genes are TRBV19 and TRBJ2-7; 9 bases match TRBD1. With V trimmed by 4 bases and J by 0 bases, 4 bases remained unmatched. Germline CDR1 LNHDA, CDR2 SQIVND (reference sequence). This CDR3 has 15 residues. Here the CDR3 reads CASSRGTGSSYEQYF. CDR3 coding DNA: TGTGCCAGTAGTAGGGGGACAGGGAGCTCCTACGAGCAGTACTTC.

This clonotype is labeled medium-sized (0.01 to 0.1%). This chain joins TRBV10-2 and TRBJ1-1, with TRBD1 matching 8 bases. Germline CDR1 is WSHSY and CDR2 is SAAADI. With V trimmed by 7 bases and J by 0 bases, 10 bases remained unmatched. This CDR3 region has 16 residues. The CDR3 here is CASNARTGTMNTEAFF. The CDR3, as DNA: TGCGCCAGCAACGCTCGGACAGGGACAATGAACACTGAAGCTTTCTTT.

This clonotype has ten or more counts. The chain recombines TRBV27 with TRBJ2-7; D is possibly TRBD1 (6 bases). Germline V gives CDR1 MNHEY, CDR2 SMNVEV (reference sequence). The V end lost 4 bases, the J end lost 2 bases, and 12 bases lay between the germline ends. There are 14 residues in the CDR3. CDR3 protein: CASSYQGSPYEQYF. In nucleotides, the CDR3 is TGTGCCAGCAGTTACCAGGGGAGTCCCTACGAGCAGTACTTC.

The chain links TRBV2 to TRBJ2-3; no clear D. V shed 0 bases and J shed 8 bases, with 9 bases lying between them. Germline values: CDR1 SNHLY, CDR2 FYNNEI. The CDR3 contains 13 residues. The CDR3 protein is CASSEAPLGTQYF. The CDR3 bases are TGTGCCAGCAGTGAAGCCCCCCTGGGTACGCAGTATTTT. Together with reference TRBV2 and TRBJ2-3, the CDR3 gives the full variable domain: EPEVTQTPSHQVTQMGQEVILRCVPISNHLYFYWYRQILGQKVEFLVSFYNNEISEKSEIFDDQFSVERPDGSNFTLKIRSTKLEDSAMYFCASSEAPLGTQYFGPGTRLTVL.

This clonotype was counted ten times or more. The rearrangement uses TRBV4-3 and TRBJ1-1; TRBD1 might be the D (5 bases). Germline loops: CDR1 LGHNA, CDR2 YSLEER. The CDR3 totals 15 residues. Trimming stripped 5 bases from V and 10 bases from J, with 23 bases between. The CDR3 DNA reads TGCGCCAGCAGCTCAAGTGCCAGGGATCCTGATGGAGCTTTCTTT. Protein product: CASSSSARDPDGAFF.

This chain connects TRBV6-1 to TRBJ2-1; a weak D match, TRBD2 (6 bases). This CDR3 spans 14 amino acids. Germline V lookup: CDR1 MNHNS, CDR2 SASEGT. Trimming took off 3 bases at V and 7 bases at J, with 13 bases between the two ends. The CDR3 region is CASSDGVAGNEQFF. The CDR3 DNA follows: TGTGCCAGCAGTGATGGGGTCGCGGGGAATGAGCAGTTCTTC.

In its sample, this clonotype was seen many times. The chain uses TRBV20-1 and TRBJ1-3, with 9 bases lining up with TRBD1. The germline CDR1 and CDR2 sequences are DFQATT and SNEGSKA (reference sequence). V gave up 4 bases and J gave up 6 bases; unmatched junction bases: 7. The CDR3 length is 14 residues. DNA for the CDR3: TGCAGTGCTACGCATACAGGGGGCGCAAACACCATATATTTT. This sequence encodes CSATHTGGANTIYF.

This chain uses TRBV10-3 with TRBJ1-1, with TRBD1 matching over 9 bases. The CDR3 totals 17 residues. Germline V gives CDR1 ENHRY, CDR2 SYGVKD. After removal of 4 bases from V and 0 bases from J, the junction contained 9 bases not matched to a gene. The CDR3, as DNA: TGTGCCATCAGTGGACAGGGGGACAAACGGATGAACACTGAAGCTTTCTTT. Its translation is CAISGQGDKRMNTEAFF.